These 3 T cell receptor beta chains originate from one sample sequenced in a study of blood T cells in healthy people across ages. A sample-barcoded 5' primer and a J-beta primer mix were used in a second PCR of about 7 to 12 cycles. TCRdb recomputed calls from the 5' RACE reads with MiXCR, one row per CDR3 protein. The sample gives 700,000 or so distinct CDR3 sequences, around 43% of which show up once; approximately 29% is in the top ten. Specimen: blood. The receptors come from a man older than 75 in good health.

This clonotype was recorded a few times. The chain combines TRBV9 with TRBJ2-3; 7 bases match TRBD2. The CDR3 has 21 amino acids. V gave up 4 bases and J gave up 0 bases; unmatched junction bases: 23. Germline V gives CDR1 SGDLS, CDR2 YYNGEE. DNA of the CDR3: TGTGCCAGCAGCCTCCCCATCCCCCGGACTAGAGGGGACTCTAGCACAGATACGCAGTATTTT. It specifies CASSLPIPRTRGDSSTDTQYF.

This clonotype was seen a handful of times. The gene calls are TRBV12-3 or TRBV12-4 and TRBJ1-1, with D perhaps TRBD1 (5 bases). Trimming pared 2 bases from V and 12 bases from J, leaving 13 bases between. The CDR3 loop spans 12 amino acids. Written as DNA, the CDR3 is TGTGCCAGCAGTTTATTCAGGGTAAAGTCTTTCTTT. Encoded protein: CASSLFRVKSFF.

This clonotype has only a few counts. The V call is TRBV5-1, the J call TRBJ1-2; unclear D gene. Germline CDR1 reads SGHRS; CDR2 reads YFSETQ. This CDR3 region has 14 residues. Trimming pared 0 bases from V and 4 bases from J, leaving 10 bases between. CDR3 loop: CASSLDQEIYGYTF. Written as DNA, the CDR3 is TGCGCCAGCAGCTTGGATCAGGAAATCTATGGCTACACCTTC.